Below are 25 T cell receptor beta chains sequenced from a single sample in a study of brain T cells in children with intractable seizures. Noted time point: blood from clinic visit 5 months post-surgery; TSC patient then seizure free. This table comes from immunoSEQ multiplex PCR, and its TCRdb copy is limited to in-frame clones, with some not included. This table has hundreds of thousands of clones, nearly 95% appearing once. Sequenced here: peripheral blood, sampled 4 to 6 months after surgery. These receptors were collected from a boy under two years old with tuberous sclerosis and intractable seizures.

The chain combines TRBV12-5 with TRBJ2-7; D is possibly TRBD1 or TRBD2 (5 bases each). V dropped 0 bases and J dropped 2 bases, with 14 bases sitting between them. The CDR3 covers 16 residues. Germline V gene lookup returns CDR1 LGHNT and CDR2 FRNRAP. CDR3 residues: CASGLVLGDGPYEQYF. CDR3 bases: TGTGCTAGTGGTTTGGTACTTGGGGACGGCCCCTACGAGCAGTACTTC.

CDR3 coding DNA: TGTGCCAGCAGGAGGACAGGGGGCGCATACTACAATGAGCAGTTCTTC. This encodes CASRRTGGAYYNEQFF. This sequence joins TRBV27 and TRBJ2-1; 11 bases line up with TRBD1. V was clipped by 6 bases and J by 3 bases; unmatched bases: 7. The CDR3 is 16 amino acids. The V gene's germline CDR1 is MNHEY and CDR2 SMNVEV (reference sequence).

In this sample, this clone turned up a few times. The CDR3 nucleotides read TGCGCCAGCAGCCAAGAAACGGGGCCGGGGACCCAGTACTTC. This translates into CASSQETGPGTQYF. The J gene is TRBJ2-5, the V gene TRBV4-1; either TRBD1 or TRBD2 may supply D (5 bases each). Trimming removed 0 bases from V and 7 bases from J, with 12 bases in between. Germline V CDR1 and CDR2: MGHRA, YSYEKL. This CDR3 is built from 14 residues.

The count of this clone is one. This rearrangement joins TRBV5-6 to TRBJ2-7, with 7 bases identical to TRBD2. Trimming cost V 0 bases and J 2 bases; bases outside gene matches: 5. The germline V gene has CDR1 SGHDT and CDR2 YYEEEE. The length of the CDR3 is 15 residues. CDR3 amino acids: CASSLVSGRAYEQYF. CDR3 DNA sequence: TGTGCCAGCAGCTTGGTTAGCGGGCGGGCCTACGAGCAGTACTTC.

This clone has just a few counts. This rearrangement joins TRBV7-9 to TRBJ2-7; the match to TRBD2 covers 7 bases. The germline V gene has CDR1 SEHNR and CDR2 FQNEAQ (reference sequence). V lost 5 bases and J lost 7; bases outside the gene matches: 8. This CDR3 region has 13 residues. The CDR3 loop reads CASSPAGEREQYF. CDR3 bases: TGTGCCAGCAGCCCCGCGGGGGAGAGAGAGCAGTACTTC.

This chain uses TRBV5-8 with TRBJ1-1; the D gene is possibly TRBD1 (6 bases). CDR1 SGHTS and CDR2 YDEGEE come from the germline V gene. V was clipped by 0 bases and J by 1 base, with 7 bases between them. The CDR3 sequence is 14 residues long. The CDR3 DNA sequence: TGTGCCAGCAGCTTGGAGGGGGAGAACACTGAAGCTTTCTTT. Its translation is CASSLEGENTEAFF.

The V and J genes are TRBV5-1 and TRBJ2-1; no clear D. The germline V and J ends were trimmed by 4 bases and 2 bases, with 13 bases remaining between them. The CDR3 runs to 15 residues. Germline V lookup: CDR1 SGHRS, CDR2 YFSETQ. The CDR3 spells CASSPSIAAYNEQFF. In nucleotides, the CDR3 is TGCGCCAGCAGCCCGTCAATCGCCGCCTACAATGAGCAGTTCTTC.

V usage is TRBV30 and J usage is TRBJ1-2, with D possibly matching TRBD1 (6 bases). The CDR3 extends over 11 amino acids. The germline V and J ends were trimmed by 3 bases and 10 bases, with 12 bases remaining between them. Germline CDR1 GTSNPN, CDR2 SVGIG (reference sequence). CDR3 nucleotides: TGTGCCTGGAGCGAAGGGGGGGACTACACCTTC. Translated: CAWSEGGDYTF.

This chain links TRBV18 with TRBJ2-7, with D possibly called TRBD1 or TRBD2 (5 bases each). The V end lost 6 bases, the J end lost 4 bases, and 16 bases lay between the germline ends. The CDR3 consists of 14 residues. CDR1 is KGHSH and CDR2 is LQKENI in the germline V gene. As DNA, the CDR3 is TGTGCCAGCTCCGGGAAGGCCCCAGGGTACGAGCAGTACTTC. Translation gives CASSGKAPGYEQYF. Based on the CDR3 plus reference TRBV18 and TRBJ2-7, the full variable domain is NAGVMQNPRHLVRRRGQEARLRCSPMKGHSHVYWYRQLPEEGLKFMVYLQKENIIDESGMPKERFSAEFPKEGPSILRIQQVVRGDSAAYFCASSGKAPGYEQYFGPGTRLTVT.

J is TRBJ2-5 and V is TRBV3-1 (or the pseudogene TRBV3-2); 7 positions match TRBD2. V shed 4 bases, J shed 0 bases, and the junction held 8 bases outside the gene matches. CDR3 length: 16 residues. CDR1 and CDR2 (germline): LGHDT, YNNKEL (reference sequence). The CDR3 DNA sequence: TGTGCCAGCAGCCCACAGTGGGGGGGGTACCAAGAGACCCAGTACTTC. It yields the protein CASSPQWGGYQETQYF.

The rearrangement uses TRBV5-5 and TRBJ2-7; D may correspond to TRBD1 or TRBD2 (5 bases each). The CDR3 is made up of 19 amino acids. The V and J ends lost 3 bases and 1 base respectively, with 26 bases between them. The V gene's germline CDR1 is SGHKS and CDR2 YYEKEE (reference sequence). The DNA for the CDR3 is TGTGCCAGCAGCTGGGTTTCCTCCGGGGCCGGGGTTCGGTCCTACGAGCAGTACTTC. Protein: CASSWVSSGAGVRSYEQYF.

The chain recombines TRBV7-6 with TRBJ2-2; D unresolved. V shed 1 base and J shed 1 base, with 4 bases lying between them. CDR3 length: 14 residues. From germline, CDR1 is SGHVS and CDR2 FNYEAQ. CDR3 sequence (DNA): TGTGCCAGCAGCTTAGTAGGGAACACCGGGGAGCTGTTTTTT. Its translation: CASSLVGNTGELFF.

The rearrangement joins TRBV6-6 to TRBJ1-4; 7 bases match TRBD1. Trimming cost V 6 bases and J 6 bases; bases outside gene matches: 7. The CDR3 spans 14 residues. Germline lookup yields CDR1 MNHNY and CDR2 SVGAGI (reference sequence). In nucleotides, the CDR3 is TGTGCCAGCAGGAGCCGGGACAGAGATGAAAAACTGTTTTTT. This gives the protein CASRSRDRDEKLFF.

The chain employs TRBV7-8 and TRBJ2-7; a possible D gene is TRBD2 (6 bases). V lost 0 bases and J lost 2, with 14 bases in between. The CDR3 runs to 16 residues. Germline V gene lookup returns CDR1 SGHVS and CDR2 FQNEAQ. CDR3 loop: CASSLAGGEETYEQYF. CDR3 DNA: TGTGCCAGCAGCTTAGCAGGAGGGGAAGAGACCTACGAGCAGTACTTC.

J is TRBJ2-4 and V is TRBV10-2; 10 bases are a match to TRBD2. V lost 2 bases, J lost 3 bases, and 4 bases stayed unmatched. In germline, CDR1 is WSHSY, CDR2 SAAADI. There are 16 residues in the CDR3. The CDR3 is CASSERLAGVKNIQYF. The DNA of the CDR3 is TGCGCCAGCAGTGAGCGGCTAGCGGGAGTCAAAAACATTCAGTACTTC.

The chain combines TRBV7-9 with TRBJ2-3, with D possibly TRBD1 on 6 matching bases. Trimming took off 1 base at V and 4 bases at J, with 21 bases between the two ends. The CDR3 spans 18 residues. Germline V lookup: CDR1 SEHNR, CDR2 FQNEAQ (reference sequence). CDR3 nucleotides: TGTGCCAGCAGCTTAGGGGCAGGGGTCTTTAAGGTTGCAGATACGCAGTATTTT. Protein: CASSLGAGVFKVADTQYF.

This clone was detected once. This chain uses TRBV11-2 with TRBJ2-5; 7 bases align to TRBD1. The length of the CDR3 is 15 residues. Germline V gives CDR1 SGHAT, CDR2 FQNNGV. Trimming removed 3 bases from V and 2 bases from J; junction bases left unmatched: 6. The DNA for the CDR3 is TGTGCCAGCAGCTTGGGCGACAGGGCTCAAGAGACCCAGTACTTC. As protein: CASSLGDRAQETQYF.

CDR3 sequence: CAWGDRGRMANYGYTF. The CDR3 coding sequence is TGTGCCTGGGGGGACAGGGGGCGCATGGCTAACTATGGCTACACCTTC. The chain links TRBV30 to TRBJ1-2, with 12 bases that match TRBD1. V shed 5 bases, J shed 0 bases, and the junction held 7 bases outside the gene matches. Germline CDR1 and CDR2: GTSNPN and SVGIG (reference sequence). The CDR3 contains 16 residues.

The chain recombines TRBV10-2 with TRBJ2-1; 13 bases line up with TRBD2. This CDR3 has 15 amino acids. The V gene end was trimmed by 10 bases and the J gene end by 8 bases; junction bases not matched to a gene: 11. Germline lookup yields CDR1 WSHSY and CDR2 SAAADI. CDR3 coding DNA: TGCGCCACCGGGACTAGCGGGATAACAGCGCATGAGCAGTTCTTC. It translates to CATGTSGITAHEQFF.

J is TRBJ1-1 and V is TRBV3-1 (or the pseudogene TRBV3-2), with unresolved D. The germline CDR1 and CDR2 sequences are LGHDT and YNNKEL (reference sequence). The CDR3 sequence is 14 residues long. Trimming left V 4 bases short and J 1 base short, with 10 bases between. In DNA, the CDR3 is TGTGCCAGCAGCCGCGGGGTCGGGAACACTGAAGCTTTCTTT. Its protein is CASSRGVGNTEAFF.

This chain joins TRBV19 and TRBJ2-7; D is unclear. The CDR3 contains 11 residues. Trimming took 4 bases from V and 4 from J, leaving 5 bases between them. CDR1 and CDR2 from the germline V gene are LNHDA and SQIVND (reference sequence). The DNA for the CDR3 is TGTGCCAGTAGTAGTGGATACGAGCAGTACTTC. It yields the protein CASSSGYEQYF.

The V gene is TRBV7-6, the J gene TRBJ1-6; a possible D gene is TRBD1 (6 bases). The CDR3 sequence is 21 residues long. Germline-derived CDR1 and CDR2 are SGHVS and FNYEAQ. V lost 5 bases, J lost 0 bases, and 26 bases lay in between. CDR3 DNA sequence: TGTGCCAGCAGCCCGCTTAGCCCCAAGGGGGGTCCTATCTCCTATAATTCACCCCTCCACTTT. Residues: CASSPLSPKGGPISYNSPLHF.

This clone was picked up one time. The rearrangement joins TRBV2 to TRBJ2-3; maybe TRBD2 (6 bases). The CDR3 contains 16 residues. With 11 bases removed from V and 3 bases from J, the gap between germline ends came to 24 bases. The germline gives CDR1 SNHLY, CDR2 FYNNEI. The CDR3 loop is CAASGTEGFLTDTQYF. In DNA, the CDR3 is TGTGCCGCATCCGGGACTGAGGGGTTTCTGACAGATACGCAGTATTTT. Together with reference TRBV2 and TRBJ2-3, the CDR3 gives the full variable domain: EPEVTQTPSHQVTQMGQEVILRCVPISNHLYFYWYRQILGQKVEFLVSFYNNEISEKSEIFDDQFSVERPDGSNFTLKIRSTKLEDSAMYFCAASGTEGFLTDTQYFGPGTRLTVL.

In DNA form, the CDR3 reads TGCGCCAGCAGCTGGACTAGCGGGGGCCAAGAGACCCAGTACTTC. This translates into CASSWTSGGQETQYF. The chain couples TRBV5-1 to TRBJ2-5; 13 bases are a match to TRBD2. The V gene end was trimmed by 3 bases and the J gene end by 1 base; junction bases not matched to a gene: 0. The CDR3 is made up of 15 amino acids. CDR1 and CDR2 (germline): SGHRS, YFSETQ.

This clone was seen only a few times. V is TRBV2 and J is TRBJ1-6; 7 bases line up with TRBD1. The CDR3 contains 18 residues. Germline V CDR1 and CDR2: SNHLY, FYNNEI. The ends lost 6 bases at V and 8 bases at J; junction bases unmatched: 19. The CDR3 nucleotides are TGTGCCAGCAGGGCTACCTTACTTCGACAGGGAGGGGATTCACCCCTCCACTTT. Protein sequence: CASRATLLRQGGDSPLHF.